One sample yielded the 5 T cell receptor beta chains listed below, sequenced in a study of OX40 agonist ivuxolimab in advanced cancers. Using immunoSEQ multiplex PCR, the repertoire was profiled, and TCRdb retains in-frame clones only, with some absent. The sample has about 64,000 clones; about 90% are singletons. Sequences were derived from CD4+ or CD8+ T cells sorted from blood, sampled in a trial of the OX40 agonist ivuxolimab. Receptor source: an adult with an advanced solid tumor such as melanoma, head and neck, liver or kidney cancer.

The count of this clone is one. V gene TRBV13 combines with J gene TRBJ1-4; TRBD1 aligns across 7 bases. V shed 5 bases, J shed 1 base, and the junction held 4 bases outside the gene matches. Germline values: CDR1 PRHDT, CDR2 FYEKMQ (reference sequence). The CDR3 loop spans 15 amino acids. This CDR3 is CASSINRGTNEKLFF. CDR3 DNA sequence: TGTGCCAGCAGCATAAACAGGGGAACTAATGAAAAACTGTTTTTT.

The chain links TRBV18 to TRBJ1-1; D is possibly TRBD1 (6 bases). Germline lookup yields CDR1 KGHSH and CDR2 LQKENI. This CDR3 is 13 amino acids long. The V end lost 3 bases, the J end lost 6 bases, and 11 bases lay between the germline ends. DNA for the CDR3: TGTGCCAGCTCACCTCAACAGGGTTCTGAAGCTTTCTTT. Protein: CASSPQQGSEAFF. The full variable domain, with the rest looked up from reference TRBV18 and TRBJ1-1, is NAGVMQNPRHLVRRRGQEARLRCSPMKGHSHVYWYRQLPEEGLKFMVYLQKENIIDESGMPKERFSAEFPKEGPSILRIQQVVRGDSAAYFCASSPQQGSEAFFGQGTRLTVV.

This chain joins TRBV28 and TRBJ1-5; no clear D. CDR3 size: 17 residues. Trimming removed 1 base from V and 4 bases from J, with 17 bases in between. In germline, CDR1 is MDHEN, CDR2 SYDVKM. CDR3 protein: CASSLLGPGPSNQPQHF. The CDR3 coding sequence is TGTGCCAGCAGTTTATTAGGCCCGGGCCCCTCAAATCAGCCCCAGCATTTT. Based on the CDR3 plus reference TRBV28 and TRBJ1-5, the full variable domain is DVKVTQSSRYLVKRTGEKVFLECVQDMDHENMFWYRQDPGLGLRLIYFSYDVKMKEKGDIPEGYSVSREKKERFSLILESASTNQTSMYLCASSLLGPGPSNQPQHFGDGTRLSIL.

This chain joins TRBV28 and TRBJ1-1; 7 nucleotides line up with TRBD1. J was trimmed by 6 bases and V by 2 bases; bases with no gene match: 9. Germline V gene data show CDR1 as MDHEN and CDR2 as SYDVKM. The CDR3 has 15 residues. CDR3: CASSLADRASAEAFF. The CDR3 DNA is TGTGCCAGCAGTTTAGCCGACAGGGCCTCGGCTGAAGCTTTCTTT.

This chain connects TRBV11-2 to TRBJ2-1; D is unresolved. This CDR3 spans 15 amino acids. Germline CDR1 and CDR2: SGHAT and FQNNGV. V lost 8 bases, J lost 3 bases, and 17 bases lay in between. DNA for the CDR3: TGTGCCAGCTCTTCGTCCTTTTTGCTCTACAATGAGCAGTTCTTC. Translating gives CASSSSFLLYNEQFF.